This TCR beta chain derives from a study of CD8 T cells in ankylosing spondylitis. CDR1 is SEHNR, CDR2 FQNEAQ, per germline (reference sequence). This CDR3 comprises 16 residues. After removal of 0 bases from V and 4 bases from J, the junction contained 4 bases not matched to a gene. General study findings and limits: Within ankylosing spondylitis blood, a TCR beta motif made up of eight or nine highly homologous variants appeared to be characteristic. Reactive arthritis synovial fluid and blood were previously reported to contain some motif variants. CD8+ by phenotype, disease-linked clones were relatively rare in peripheral blood. Matched ankylosing spondylitis synovial fluid reportedly showed significant enrichment of disease-linked clones.

Generation of TCR beta libraries employed quantitative 5'-RACE incorporating molecular barcodes. TCRdb itself ran the 5' RACE reads through MiXCR, one entry per CDR3 protein. The table has a few hundred thousand distinct CDR3 sequences, about 22% seen once. Comments on this clonotype: Its specificity is unknown.

The sequencing input was blood, either unsorted or a sorted T cell fraction (not recorded which). The chain combines TRBV7-9 with TRBJ2-2; 8 bases fit TRBD2. This receptor was obtained from a male donor with ankylosing spondylitis. The CDR3 nucleotides read TGTGCCAGCAGCTTAGCAGGGACTAGAGGCACCGGGGAGCTGTTTTTT. Translated: CASSLAGTRGTGELFF.